This paragraph reports one T cell receptor (beta chain). Antigen unknown. Relapse was seen in all patients after autologous stem cell transplantation, and brentuximab vedotin exposure was variable. Thawed PBMCs yielded CD4+ T cells through magnetic negative selection. Germline assignment: CDR1 SGHAT and CDR2 FQDESV (reference sequence). This CDR3 has 16 amino acids. The junction had 10 bases not matched to a gene; V was cut back by 5 bases and J by 1 base. TCRdb's table, derived via immunoSEQ multiplex PCR, lists solely in-frame clones and lacks some. Among about 9,700 clones, 70% to 80% were seen once, and the ten largest hold less than 5%. The data were obtained in a study of PD-1 blockade in classical Hodgkin lymphoma. Whole-study results and caveats: CD4+ but not CD8+ TCR diversity rose significantly by C4D1.

This clonotype was obtained from a human donor with classical Hodgkin lymphoma. The starting material was CD4+ T cells from blood, obtained at baseline. This chain connects TRBV11-1 to TRBJ2-7, with 8 bases identical to TRBD1. In DNA form, the CDR3 reads TGTGCCAGCAGCGCCGCGGGGACAGGAGAATCCTACGAGCAGTACTTC. This codes for CASSAAGTGESYEQYF.